The following is a T cell receptor beta chain sequence with its context. This sample stems from a study of blood T cell repertoires in COVID-19. As for the study in general: The cDNA or gDNA used as material had been derived from T cells, B-cell-depleted T cells, or PBMCs.

The germline CDR1 and CDR2 sequences are SGHAT and FQNNGV. The V and J ends lost 5 bases and 7 bases respectively, with 11 bases between them. There are 12 residues in the CDR3. Living in about two dozen US areas, the participants were between 18 and 89 years of age. Self-reported history from a screening survey and questionnaire set each donor's cohort. Authors' data handling: It was from reference gene primer amplification that nucleated cell counts were estimated. Sequenced by immunoSEQ multiplex PCR; TCRdb stores in-frame clones only, minus some. V and J calls and clone size are given by that table; D and trimming were obtained from the DNA. This table has 200,000 to 300,000 clones, approximately 88% appearing once.

The specimen was PBMCs or T cells enriched from blood (not recorded which). This rearrangement joins TRBV11-2 to TRBJ1-2; D call uncertain. This receptor was identified in a middle-aged woman with acute COVID-19. This CDR3 reads CASSRLESGYTF. In DNA form, the CDR3 reads TGTGCCAGCAGCCGTCTAGAGTCTGGCTACACCTTC.